The 12 T cell receptor beta chains below were found in one sample sequenced in a study of cytomegalovirus exposure and HLA in healthy donors (dated by TCRdb to about 2017). The method behind the library was the immunoSEQ multiplex PCR assay. TCRdb obtained this table from immuneACCESS and retained in-frame rearrangements with V and J assigned. These tables miss some clones; where compared with another copy, unresolved V genes account for less than half of the shortfall, and the remainder is unexplained. In this sample the table shows 55,000 to 75,000 clones, over 85% of which occur a single time. The ten largest clonotypes hold around 4.5% of the sample. The sample consisted of PBMCs. These TCRs come from a man younger than 35 in good health and CMV-seropositive.

The chain combines TRBV7-2 with TRBJ2-3; D not resolved. Per the germline V gene, CDR1 is SGHTA and CDR2 is FQGNSA. The CDR3 sequence is 15 residues long. V lost 4 bases, J lost 0 bases, and 11 bases lay in between. In DNA form, the CDR3 reads TGTGCCAGCAGCTCCGTACGTACTAGCACAGATACGCAGTATTTT. Translation: CASSSVRTSTDTQYF.

This sequence joins TRBV28 and TRBJ1-5, with D maybe TRBD1 (5 bases). The V and J ends lost 3 bases and 2 bases respectively, with 11 bases between them. The CDR3 is 15 residues long. Per germline, CDR1 MDHEN and CDR2 SYDVKM. The CDR3 DNA reads as TGTGCCAGCAGTTTGAGGACGGGGGGCAATCAGCCCCAGCATTTT. Its translation: CASSLRTGGNQPQHF.

The J gene is TRBJ1-1, the V gene TRBV27; D perhaps matches TRBD1 (5 bases). This CDR3 region has 14 residues. The V gene's germline CDR1 is MNHEY and CDR2 SMNVEV (reference sequence). Trimming took off 2 bases at V and 5 bases at J, with 12 bases between the two ends. The DNA for the CDR3 is TGTGCCAGCAGTTTAGGGGGGGTAAAAACTGAAGCTTTCTTT. Translated, it gives CASSLGGVKTEAFF.

The gene calls are TRBV11-2 and TRBJ1-1; weak D call: TRBD1 (5 bases). The CDR3 is 12 amino acids. CDR1 is SGHAT, CDR2 FQNNGV, per germline. V shed 7 bases and J shed 6 bases, with 12 bases lying between them. CDR3 sequence: CASTQGSSEAFF. The CDR3 nucleotides read TGTGCCAGCACCCAGGGTAGCTCTGAAGCTTTCTTT.

The V and J genes are TRBV21-1 and TRBJ1-2; the table's D call, TRBD1, has no DNA check behind it. TRBV21-1 is deemed a pseudogene. This CDR3 spans 15 amino acids. The CDR3 region has the DNA TGTGCCAGCAGCAAACCTGACAGCCTTGACTATGGCTACACCTTC. This sequence encodes CASSKPDSLDYGYTF.

CDR3 in amino acids: CASSLGVNYGYTF. The CDR3 DNA reads TGTGCCAGCAGTCTGGGAGTCAACTATGGCTACACCTTC. The rearrangement joins TRBV27 to TRBJ1-2, with D hard to call. V lost 5 bases and J lost 2, with 9 bases in between. CDR3 length: 13 residues. Germline CDR1 and CDR2: MNHEY and SMNVEV (reference sequence).

J is TRBJ1-6 and V is TRBV2; possibly TRBD1 for D (5 bases). V was shortened by 6 bases and J by 7 bases, with 16 bases between the two germline ends. Germline-derived CDR1 and CDR2 are SNHLY and FYNNEI. The CDR3 runs 15 residues. CDR3 in amino acids: CASRRTLSRNSPLHF. DNA for the CDR3: TGTGCCAGCAGGCGGACACTGAGTAGGAATTCACCCCTCCACTTT.

In this sample, this clone turned up once. This chain connects TRBV6-5 to TRBJ1-5; possible D gene TRBD1, 5 bases. The CDR3 is 13 amino acids. CDR1 MNHEY and CDR2 SVGAGI come from the germline V gene. V dropped 6 bases and J dropped 3 bases, with 9 bases sitting between them. For the CDR3, the DNA is TGTGCCAGCAGAACAGGTATCAATCAGCCCCAGCATTTT. This encodes CASRTGINQPQHF.

V is TRBV29-1 and J is TRBJ2-1; 9 nucleotides agree with TRBD1. The V and J ends lost 1 base and 3 bases, in that order; junction bases with no gene match: 10. The CDR3 contains 17 residues. CDR1 is SQVTM, CDR2 ANQGSEA, per germline. The CDR3 DNA is TGCAGCGTTGAAGGTACCGGGACAGGGAGCGTCTACAATGAGCAGTTCTTC. Amino acid sequence: CSVEGTGTGSVYNEQFF.

This sequence joins TRBV6-1 and TRBJ2-3; 8 bases map to TRBD2. CDR1 is MNHNS and CDR2 is SASEGT in the germline V gene. The CDR3 consists of 13 residues. The trim removed 3 bases at V and 4 bases at J, leaving 0 bases unmatched. The CDR3 nucleotides read TGTGCCAGCAGTGATAGCGGGGCAGATACGCAGTATTTT. Its protein is CASSDSGADTQYF.

The J gene is TRBJ2-7, the V gene TRBV12-5; 8 nucleotides match TRBD1. With 6 bases clipped from V and 2 bases from J, the junction kept 6 bases outside the gene matches. This CDR3 comprises 14 residues. Germline loops: CDR1 LGHNT, CDR2 FRNRAP. The CDR3, as DNA: TGTGCTAGTGGGGGACAGGCAGGGCCCTACGAGCAGTACTTC. Protein product: CASGGQAGPYEQYF.

This chain links TRBV15 with TRBJ2-3, with D possibly matching TRBD2 (6 bases). This CDR3 region has 15 residues. Trimming pared 3 bases from V and 1 base from J, leaving 11 bases between. Germline V CDR1 and CDR2: LNHNV, YYDKDF (reference sequence). The CDR3 DNA reads as TGTGCCACCAGCAGTCAGCGGAGGGGCACAGATACGCAGTATTTT. This codes for CATSSQRRGTDTQYF.